What follows are 26 T cell receptor beta chains derived from one specimen sequenced in a study of beta chain features in type 1 diabetes. Sequencing targeted expressed TCRB transcripts, as all isolated RNA had been reverse transcribed. The table came from immunoSEQ multiplex PCR; TCRdb's copy has only in-frame clones and leaves some out. The data hold about 160,000 clones, with around 8% observed a single time. Sequencing input: central memory CD4+ T cells from blood. The receptors here all came from a man in his late teens or twenties in good health.

This clone has more than one count but fewer than ten. The J gene is TRBJ2-3, the V gene TRBV2, with TRBD1 as a possible D gene (6 bases). V lost 8 bases and J lost 4, with 22 bases in between. Per germline, CDR1 SNHLY and CDR2 FYNNEI. The length of the CDR3 is 16 residues. In DNA form, the CDR3 reads TGTGCCAGCGCAGCCTTGGCCAGGGGAAGTTCAGATACGCAGTATTTT. Its protein is CASAALARGSSDTQYF. Full variable domain (remainder filled in from reference TRBV2 and TRBJ2-3): EPEVTQTPSHQVTQMGQEVILRCVPISNHLYFYWYRQILGQKVEFLVSFYNNEISEKSEIFDDQFSVERPDGSNFTLKIRSTKLEDSAMYFCASAALARGSSDTQYFGPGTRLTVL.

The rearrangement joins TRBV6-5 to TRBJ1-6; the match to TRBD1 covers 9 bases. CDR3 length: 13 amino acids. Losses at the gene ends were 6 bases for V and 14 bases for J; bases not matched to a gene: 8. Germline CDR1 reads MNHEY; CDR2 reads SVGAGI. CDR3 coding DNA: TGTGCCAGCAGCCGGGACAGGGACGGGGCCCTCCACTTT. This sequence encodes CASSRDRDGALHF.

This clone was observed many times. The chain uses TRBV30 and TRBJ2-7; D is unclear. CDR1 and CDR2 from the germline V gene are GTSNPN and SVGIG (reference sequence). V lost 3 bases to trimming and J lost 1 base, with 7 bases between them. The CDR3 has 12 residues. CDR3 sequence reads: CAWRTASYEQYF. CDR3 nucleotide sequence: TGTGCCTGGAGGACTGCGTCCTACGAGCAGTACTTC.

This clone was detected only a few times. V is TRBV7-9 and J is TRBJ2-7, with a weak D call TRBD1 (5 bases). CDR1 SEHNR and CDR2 FQNEAQ come from the germline V gene (reference sequence). CDR3 length: 12 amino acids. Trimming left V 4 bases short and J 6 bases short, with 10 bases between. DNA of the CDR3: TGTGCCAGCAGCTCCTACCAGGGCGAGCAGTACTTC. It is translated as CASSSYQGEQYF.

The V call is TRBV29-1, the J call TRBJ2-7; 8 nucleotides line up with TRBD1. Losses at the gene ends were 7 bases for V and 3 bases for J; bases not matched to a gene: 5. The CDR3 has 12 residues. The V gene's germline CDR1 is SQVTM and CDR2 ANQGSEA. This chain's CDR3 is CSASGTGYEQYF. CDR3 sequence (DNA): TGCAGCGCATCGGGGACAGGCTACGAGCAGTACTTC.

This clone was observed at least ten times. This sample also contains other DNA sequences that code for the same CDR3. The chain uses TRBV28 and TRBJ1-5; D unclear. Germline V gene sequence: CDR1 MDHEN, CDR2 SYDVKM. The CDR3 contains 12 residues. Trimming removed 5 bases at V and 2 bases at J, with 4 bases between. CDR3: CASSAGNQPQHF. The CDR3 DNA reads TGTGCCAGCAGTGCAGGCAATCAGCCCCAGCATTTT. The whole variable domain, filled in from reference TRBV28 and TRBJ1-5, reads DVKVTQSSRYLVKRTGEKVFLECVQDMDHENMFWYRQDPGLGLRLIYFSYDVKMKEKGDIPEGYSVSREKKERFSLILESASTNQTSMYLCASSAGNQPQHFGDGTRLSIL.

The chain combines TRBV7-9 with TRBJ1-5; D perhaps matches TRBD1 (6 bases). The CDR3 has 13 amino acids. Germline V gene data show CDR1 as SEHNR and CDR2 as FQNEAQ (reference sequence). Trimming stripped 5 bases from V and 5 bases from J, with 10 bases between. Here the CDR3 DNA reads TGTGCCAGCAGCAAACAGGGAGATCAGCCCCAGCATTTT. This sequence encodes CASSKQGDQPQHF.

V gene TRBV5-1 combines with J gene TRBJ1-3; the D is unclear. The CDR3 has 14 amino acids. V lost 4 bases and J lost 6, with 14 bases in between. The germline CDR1 and CDR2 sequences are SGHRS and YFSETQ. CDR3 bases: TGCGCCAGCAGCCTCGGATCGACACAAAACACCATATATTTT. It yields the protein CASSLGSTQNTIYF.

This sequence joins TRBV7-8 and TRBJ2-7; 8 bases are a match to TRBD2. The CDR3 is 16 amino acids. Germline CDR1 is SGHVS and CDR2 is FQNEAQ. Losses at the gene ends were 7 bases for V and 2 bases for J; bases not matched to a gene: 13. CDR3 residues: CASTILGRGAAYEQYF. The CDR3 DNA sequence: TGTGCCAGCACCATTTTAGGGCGGGGGGCGGCCTACGAGCAGTACTTC.

The table lists this clone with a few counts. The chain employs TRBV7-2 and TRBJ2-5; perhaps TRBD1 as D (6 bases). In germline, CDR1 is SGHTA, CDR2 FQGNSA. V lost 1 base to trimming and J lost 7 bases, with 13 bases between them. This CDR3 is 14 amino acids long. The CDR3 nucleotides read TGTGCCAGCAGCTTAGGAGCGGTAGGGGGGACCCAGTACTTC. It specifies CASSLGAVGGTQYF.

The rearrangement uses TRBV18 and TRBJ1-2, with D possibly being TRBD1 (5 bases). V shed 2 bases and J shed 2 bases, with 12 bases lying between them. The CDR3 contains 15 residues. Germline V gene data show CDR1 as KGHSH and CDR2 as LQKENI. The CDR3 spells CASSPDDRSNYGYTF. Here the CDR3 DNA reads TGTGCCAGCTCACCAGATGACAGAAGCAACTATGGCTACACCTTC.

This clone has more than one count but fewer than ten. This chain connects TRBV30 to TRBJ1-2; 9 nucleotides agree with TRBD1. V lost 0 bases, J lost 4 bases, and 0 bases stayed unmatched. The CDR3 has 13 amino acids. Germline values: CDR1 GTSNPN, CDR2 SVGIG (reference sequence). The CDR3 reads CAWSVQGAYGYTF. In nucleotides, the CDR3 is TGTGCCTGGAGTGTACAGGGGGCCTATGGCTACACCTTC.

Only a few counts were recorded for this clone. The rearrangement joins TRBV5-1 to TRBJ2-5; the D gene is possibly TRBD1 (5 bases). The ends were cut back, 4 bases at V and 4 bases at J, with 17 bases in the middle. The CDR3 totals 15 residues. CDR1 SGHRS and CDR2 YFSETQ come from the germline V gene. CDR3 residues: CASSQGVTGIETQYF. The CDR3 DNA sequence: TGCGCCAGCAGCCAAGGGGTTACGGGCATAGAGACCCAGTACTTC.

This clone appeared a few times. This chain uses TRBV7-9 with TRBJ2-1; 9 bases line up with TRBD2. CDR1 is SEHNR and CDR2 is FQNEAQ in the germline V gene (reference sequence). The V segment lost 5 bases and the J segment 4 bases; nucleotides outside the gene matches: 9. The CDR3 runs to 16 residues. In DNA form, the CDR3 reads TGTGCCAGCAGCAATCTAGCGGGGACGAGATACAATGAGCAGTTCTTC. This sequence encodes CASSNLAGTRYNEQFF.

Details on this clone: Germline is not matched at one junction end, which may reflect a read error. This chain connects TRBV7-7 to TRBJ2-2, with a possible D match to TRBD2 (6 bases). This CDR3 is built from 13 residues. Germline V gene sequence: CDR1 SSHAT, CDR2 FNYEAQ (reference sequence). CDR3 coding DNA: TGTGCTAGCAGCTTAGCCGGGAGCGGGGAGCTGTTTTTT. Protein product: CASSLAGSGELFF.

The chain uses TRBV9 and TRBJ2-6, with TRBD2 matching over 10 bases. Trimming removed 0 bases from V and 4 bases from J; junction bases left unmatched: 10. Germline CDR1 reads SGDLS; CDR2 reads YYNGEE. This CDR3 contains 19 residues. CDR3 bases: TGTGCCAGCAGCGTAGGGGCAGCGGGAGGGCGACGGGGGGCCAACGTCCTGACTTTC. It encodes CASSVGAAGGRRGANVLTF.

The rearrangement uses TRBV7-8 and TRBJ1-5; D is perhaps TRBD1 (6 bases). V dropped 1 base and J dropped 3 bases, with 13 bases sitting between them. The length of the CDR3 is 16 residues. CDR1 and CDR2 (germline): SGHVS, FQNEAQ. CDR3 sequence reads: CASSLEARGVNQPQHF. The CDR3 DNA reads TGTGCCAGCAGCTTAGAGGCCAGGGGAGTCAATCAGCCCCAGCATTTT.

The V call is TRBV15, the J call TRBJ2-7, with D perhaps TRBD2 (6 bases). Germline assignment: CDR1 LNHNV and CDR2 YYDKDF (reference sequence). The CDR3 totals 14 residues. V lost 6 bases to trimming and J lost 2 bases, with 14 bases between them. CDR3 in amino acids: CATSHTRGAYEQYF. CDR3 DNA sequence: TGTGCCACCAGTCACACGCGGGGTGCCTACGAGCAGTACTTC.

This clone showed up just a few times. The J gene is TRBJ1-1, the V gene TRBV28; D uncertain. The CDR3 spans 15 residues. V dropped 1 base and J dropped 1 base, with 10 bases sitting between them. Germline V gene data show CDR1 as MDHEN and CDR2 as SYDVKM. CDR3 sequence reads: CASSLSAGENTEAFF. The CDR3 DNA sequence: TGTGCCAGCAGTTTATCTGCCGGGGAGAACACTGAAGCTTTCTTT.

This clone was seen only a few times. V gene TRBV6-1 combines with J gene TRBJ2-1; TRBD2 agrees at 10 bases. This CDR3 is built from 16 residues. V was clipped by 4 bases and J by 4 bases; unmatched bases: 7. Germline V lookup: CDR1 MNHNS, CDR2 SASEGT. The CDR3 reads CASSGSLAGRYNEQFF. Written as DNA, the CDR3 is TGTGCCAGCAGTGGGTCACTAGCGGGAAGGTACAATGAGCAGTTCTTC.

This clone was found many times. This chain links TRBV5-1 with TRBJ2-2; TRBD1 aligns across 7 bases. The CDR3 length is 19 residues. With V trimmed by 1 base and J by 5 bases, 17 bases remained unmatched. Per germline, CDR1 SGHRS and CDR2 YFSETQ. CDR3 amino acids: CASSLQLVATGVRTGELFF. The DNA of the CDR3 is TGCGCCAGCAGCTTGCAGCTCGTTGCTACAGGGGTTCGAACCGGGGAGCTGTTTTTT.

This chain joins TRBV19 and TRBJ1-1, with no clear D. CDR3 length: 14 residues. The germline V gene encodes CDR1 LNHDA and CDR2 SQIVND (reference sequence). Trimming removed 4 bases at V and 7 bases at J, with 16 bases between. CDR3 loop: CASSTGTEQSEAFF. CDR3 DNA sequence: TGTGCCAGTAGTACCGGTACCGAACAGAGTGAAGCTTTCTTT.

This clone was recorded many times. The same CDR3 also results from other DNA sequences found in this sample. V gene TRBV28 combines with J gene TRBJ2-6; D might be TRBD2 (6 bases). Looked up from germline, CDR1 is MDHEN and CDR2 is SYDVKM. V was shortened by 3 bases and J by 0 bases, with 6 bases between the two germline ends. The CDR3 is 15 amino acids. CDR3 bases: TGTGCCAGCAGTTTGGGGGGCTCTGGGGCCAACGTCCTGACTTTC. Amino acids: CASSLGGSGANVLTF. Using reference TRBV28 and TRBJ2-6 for the parts outside the CDR3, the full variable domain is DVKVTQSSRYLVKRTGEKVFLECVQDMDHENMFWYRQDPGLGLRLIYFSYDVKMKEKGDIPEGYSVSREKKERFSLILESASTNQTSMYLCASSLGGSGANVLTFGAGSRLTVL.

This clone was seen more than once but under ten times. This chain joins TRBV11-2 and TRBJ2-5; D might be TRBD1 (6 bases). The CDR3 totals 13 residues. Trimming pared 4 bases from V and 1 base from J, leaving 7 bases between. Germline V CDR1 and CDR2: SGHAT, FQNNGV. CDR3 sequence reads: CASSSDSQETQYF. In DNA, the CDR3 is TGTGCCAGCAGCTCGGACAGCCAAGAGACCCAGTACTTC.

The rearrangement joins TRBV5-1 to TRBJ2-3; TRBD2 aligns across 12 bases. Germline CDR1 SGHRS, CDR2 YFSETQ. The CDR3 runs 16 residues. V lost 4 bases to trimming and J lost 5 bases; unmatched junction nucleotides: 8. The CDR3 DNA follows: TGCGCCAGCAGCCAAATCCTAGCGGGGGGGCAAGATACGCAGTATTTT. Protein sequence: CASSQILAGGQDTQYF.

This clone turned up a few times. The chain joins TRBV20-1 to TRBJ1-2, with D possibly matching TRBD1 (5 bases). The length of the CDR3 is 11 residues. In germline, CDR1 is DFQATT, CDR2 SNEGSKA (reference sequence). For the CDR3, the DNA is TGCGGAGGGTTAAGGGACCATGGCTACACCTTC. It is translated as CGGLRDHGYTF.